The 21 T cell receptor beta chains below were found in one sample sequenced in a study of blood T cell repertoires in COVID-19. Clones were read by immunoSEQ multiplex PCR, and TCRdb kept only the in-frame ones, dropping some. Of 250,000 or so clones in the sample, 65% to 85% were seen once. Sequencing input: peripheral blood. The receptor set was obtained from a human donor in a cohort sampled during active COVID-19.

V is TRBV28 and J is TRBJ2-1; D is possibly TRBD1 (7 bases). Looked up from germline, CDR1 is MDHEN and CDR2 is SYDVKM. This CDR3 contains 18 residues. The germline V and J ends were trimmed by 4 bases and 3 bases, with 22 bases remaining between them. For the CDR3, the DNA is TGTGCCAGCAGTTCCTTTTGGGGGGACAGAGTAGTCTACAATGAGCAGTTCTTC. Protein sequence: CASSSFWGDRVVYNEQFF.

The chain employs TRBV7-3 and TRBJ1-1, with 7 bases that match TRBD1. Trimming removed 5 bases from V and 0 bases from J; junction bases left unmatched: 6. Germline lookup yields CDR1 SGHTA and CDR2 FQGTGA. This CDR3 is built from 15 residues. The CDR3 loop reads CASSPKQGMNTEAFF. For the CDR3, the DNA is TGTGCCAGCAGCCCAAAACAGGGGATGAACACTGAAGCTTTCTTT. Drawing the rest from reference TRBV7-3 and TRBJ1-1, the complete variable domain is GAGVSQTPSNKVTEKGKYVELRCDPISGHTALYWYRQSLGQGPEFLIYFQGTGAADDSGLPNDRFFAVRPEGSVSTLKIQRTERGDSAVYLCASSPKQGMNTEAFFGQGTRLTVV.

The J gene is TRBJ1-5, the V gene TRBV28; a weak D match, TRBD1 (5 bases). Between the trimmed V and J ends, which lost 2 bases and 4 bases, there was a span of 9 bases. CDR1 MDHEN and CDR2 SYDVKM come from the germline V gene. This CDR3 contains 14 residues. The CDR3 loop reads CASSLAQGNQPQHF. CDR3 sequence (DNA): TGTGCCAGCAGTTTAGCCCAGGGTAATCAGCCCCAGCATTTT.

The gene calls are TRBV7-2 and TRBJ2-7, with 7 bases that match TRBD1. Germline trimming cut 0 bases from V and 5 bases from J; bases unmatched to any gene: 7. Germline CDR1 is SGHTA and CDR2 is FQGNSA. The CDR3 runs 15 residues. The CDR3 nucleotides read TGTGCCAGCAGCTTAGCGCAGGGGGTTCCCCACGAGCAGTACTTC. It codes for CASSLAQGVPHEQYF. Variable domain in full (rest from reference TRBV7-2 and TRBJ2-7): GAGVSQSPSNKVTEKGKDVELRCDPISGHTALYWYRQSLGQGLEFLIYFQGNSAPDKSGLPSDRFSAERTGGSVSTLTIQRTQQEDSAVYLCASSLAQGVPHEQYFGPGTRLTVT.

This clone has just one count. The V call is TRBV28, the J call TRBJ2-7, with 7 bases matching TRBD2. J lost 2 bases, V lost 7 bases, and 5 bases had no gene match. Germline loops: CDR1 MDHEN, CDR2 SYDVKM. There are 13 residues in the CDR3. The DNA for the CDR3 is TGTGCCAGCACTATGGGGAGGGCCTACGAGCAGTACTTC. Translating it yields CASTMGRAYEQYF.

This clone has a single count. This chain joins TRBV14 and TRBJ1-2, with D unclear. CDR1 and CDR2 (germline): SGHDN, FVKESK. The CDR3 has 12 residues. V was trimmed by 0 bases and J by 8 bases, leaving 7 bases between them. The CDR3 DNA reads TGTGCCAGCAGCCAAGACTTCTCGGGCTACACCTTC. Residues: CASSQDFSGYTF.

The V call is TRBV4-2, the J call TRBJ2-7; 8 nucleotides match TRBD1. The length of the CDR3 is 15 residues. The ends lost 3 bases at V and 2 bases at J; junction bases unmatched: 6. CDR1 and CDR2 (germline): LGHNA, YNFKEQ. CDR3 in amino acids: CASSHLGQGTYEQYF. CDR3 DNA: TGTGCCAGCAGCCATCTAGGACAGGGCACCTACGAGCAGTACTTC.

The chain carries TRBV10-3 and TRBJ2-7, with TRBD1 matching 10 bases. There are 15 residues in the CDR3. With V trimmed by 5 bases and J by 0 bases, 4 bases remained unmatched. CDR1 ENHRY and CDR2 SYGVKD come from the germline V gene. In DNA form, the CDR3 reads TGTGCCATCAGTTCGGGACAGGGGAGCTCCTACGAGCAGTACTTC. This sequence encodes CAISSGQGSSYEQYF.

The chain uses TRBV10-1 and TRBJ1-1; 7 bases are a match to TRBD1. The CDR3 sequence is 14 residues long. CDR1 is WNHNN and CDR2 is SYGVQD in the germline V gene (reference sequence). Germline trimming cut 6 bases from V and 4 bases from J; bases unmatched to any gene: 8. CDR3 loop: CASSPRTGPTEAFF. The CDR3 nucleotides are TGCGCCAGCAGCCCCAGGACAGGTCCCACTGAAGCTTTCTTT.

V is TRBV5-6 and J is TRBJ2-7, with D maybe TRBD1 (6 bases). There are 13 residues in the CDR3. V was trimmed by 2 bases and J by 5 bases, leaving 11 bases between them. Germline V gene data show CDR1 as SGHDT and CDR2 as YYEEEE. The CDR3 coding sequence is TGTGCCAGCAGCTTTACAGGGCCCCACGAGCAGTACTTC. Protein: CASSFTGPHEQYF.

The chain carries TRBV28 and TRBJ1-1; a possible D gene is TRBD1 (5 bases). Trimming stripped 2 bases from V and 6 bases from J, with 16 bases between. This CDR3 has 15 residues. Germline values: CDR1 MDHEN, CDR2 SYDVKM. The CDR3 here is CASSLRRGAAAEAFF. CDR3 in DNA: TGTGCCAGCAGTTTACGAAGGGGCGCAGCTGCTGAAGCTTTCTTT.

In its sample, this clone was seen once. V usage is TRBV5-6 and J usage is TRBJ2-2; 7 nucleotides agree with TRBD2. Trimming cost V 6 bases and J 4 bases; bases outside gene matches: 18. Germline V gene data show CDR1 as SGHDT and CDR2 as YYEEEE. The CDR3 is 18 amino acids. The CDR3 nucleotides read TGTGCCAGCACCTCTGTTCTTAGCGGGTTGGGAAGCACCGGGGAGCTGTTTTTT. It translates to CASTSVLSGLGSTGELFF.

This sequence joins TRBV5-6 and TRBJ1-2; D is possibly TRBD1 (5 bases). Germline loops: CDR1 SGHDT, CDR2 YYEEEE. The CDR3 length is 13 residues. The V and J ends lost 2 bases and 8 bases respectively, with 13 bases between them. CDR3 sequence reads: CASSFGGNWGYTF. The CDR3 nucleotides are TGTGCCAGCAGCTTTGGGGGGAATTGGGGCTACACCTTC.

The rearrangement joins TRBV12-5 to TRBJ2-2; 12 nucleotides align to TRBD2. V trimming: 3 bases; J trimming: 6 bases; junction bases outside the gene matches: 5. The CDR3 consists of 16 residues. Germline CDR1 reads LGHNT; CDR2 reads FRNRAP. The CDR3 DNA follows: TGTGCTAGTGGTTTCCAACTAGCGGGAGGTTCCGGGGAGCTGTTTTTT. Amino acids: CASGFQLAGGSGELFF.

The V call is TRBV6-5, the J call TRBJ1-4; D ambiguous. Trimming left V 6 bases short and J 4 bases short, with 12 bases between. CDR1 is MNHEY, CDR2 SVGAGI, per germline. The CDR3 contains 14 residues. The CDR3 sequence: CASRLSSNNEKLFF. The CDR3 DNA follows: TGTGCCAGCAGGCTTAGCTCGAATAATGAAAAACTGTTTTTT.

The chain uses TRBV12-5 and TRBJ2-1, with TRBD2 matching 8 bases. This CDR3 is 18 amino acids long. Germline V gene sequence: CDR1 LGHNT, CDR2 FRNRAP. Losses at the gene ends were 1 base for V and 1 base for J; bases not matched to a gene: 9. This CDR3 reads CASGLDRRAGGSYNEQFF. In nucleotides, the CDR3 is TGTGCTAGTGGTTTGGACCGTCGGGCGGGGGGATCCTACAATGAGCAGTTCTTC.

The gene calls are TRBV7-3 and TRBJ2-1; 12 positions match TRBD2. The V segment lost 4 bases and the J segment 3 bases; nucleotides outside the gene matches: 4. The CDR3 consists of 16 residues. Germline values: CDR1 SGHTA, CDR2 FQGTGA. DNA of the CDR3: TGTGCCAGCAGCTCGACTAGCGGGGGATTCTACAATGAGCAGTTCTTC. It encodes CASSSTSGGFYNEQFF.

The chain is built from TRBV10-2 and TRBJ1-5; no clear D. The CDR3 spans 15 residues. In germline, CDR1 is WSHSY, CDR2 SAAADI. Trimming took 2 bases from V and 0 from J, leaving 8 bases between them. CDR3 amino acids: CASSERAGSNQPQHF. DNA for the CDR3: TGCGCCAGCAGTGAGCGCGCAGGTAGCAATCAGCCCCAGCATTTT.

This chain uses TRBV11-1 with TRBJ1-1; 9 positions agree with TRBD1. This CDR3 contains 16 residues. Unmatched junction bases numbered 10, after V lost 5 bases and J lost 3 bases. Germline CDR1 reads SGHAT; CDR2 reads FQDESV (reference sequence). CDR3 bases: TGTGCCAGCAGCACCCGTCCGGGGACAGGGTACACTGAAGCTTTCTTT. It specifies CASSTRPGTGYTEAFF. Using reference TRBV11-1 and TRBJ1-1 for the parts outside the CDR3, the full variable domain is EAEVAQSPRYKITEKSQAVAFWCDPISGHATLYWYRQILGQGPELLVQFQDESVVDDSQLPKDRFSAERLKGVDSTLKIQPAELGDSAMYLCASSTRPGTGYTEAFFGQGTRLTVV.

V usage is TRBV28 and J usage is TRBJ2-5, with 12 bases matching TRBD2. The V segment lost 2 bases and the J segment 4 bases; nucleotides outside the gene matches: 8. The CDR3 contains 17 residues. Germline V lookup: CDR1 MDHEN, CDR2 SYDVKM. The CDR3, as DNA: TGTGCCAGCAGTTTAGGACTAGCGGGAAAGGGGATAGAGACCCAGTACTTC. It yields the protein CASSLGLAGKGIETQYF.

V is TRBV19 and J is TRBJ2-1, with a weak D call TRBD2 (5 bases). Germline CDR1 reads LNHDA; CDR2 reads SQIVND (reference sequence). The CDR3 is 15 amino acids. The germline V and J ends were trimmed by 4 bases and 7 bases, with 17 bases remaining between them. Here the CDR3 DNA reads TGTGCCAGTAGTAAAGGGAAGTCAACGGGAAATGAGCAGTTCTTC. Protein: CASSKGKSTGNEQFF.